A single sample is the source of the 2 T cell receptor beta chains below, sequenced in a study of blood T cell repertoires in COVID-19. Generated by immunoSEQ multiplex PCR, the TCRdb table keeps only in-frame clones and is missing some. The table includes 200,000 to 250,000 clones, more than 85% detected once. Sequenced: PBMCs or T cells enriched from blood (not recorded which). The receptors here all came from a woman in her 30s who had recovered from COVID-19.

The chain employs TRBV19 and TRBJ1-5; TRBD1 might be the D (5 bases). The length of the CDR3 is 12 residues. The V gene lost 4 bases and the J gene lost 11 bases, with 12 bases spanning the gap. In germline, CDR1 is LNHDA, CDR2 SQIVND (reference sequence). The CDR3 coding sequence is TGTGCCAGTAGTACCAGGGCCCGAGCCCAGCATTTT. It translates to CASSTRARAQHF.

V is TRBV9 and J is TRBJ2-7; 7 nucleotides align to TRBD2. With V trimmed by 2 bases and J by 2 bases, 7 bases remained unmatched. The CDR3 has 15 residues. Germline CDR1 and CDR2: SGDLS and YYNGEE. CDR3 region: CASSVGGSAPYEQYF. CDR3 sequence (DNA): TGTGCCAGCAGCGTCGGGGGGTCCGCTCCCTACGAGCAGTACTTC.